This TCR beta chain was recorded in a study of cytomegalovirus exposure and HLA in healthy donors. PCR primers comprised 60 Vbeta and 13 Jbeta primers. The repertoire was sequenced with immunoSEQ multiplex PCR; TCRdb's copy has only in-frame clones and lacks some. The repertoire consists of 130,000 to 150,000 clones, with under 90% occurring once and the leading ten covering around 4.3%. V lost 7 bases to trimming and J lost 11 bases, with 14 bases between them. This CDR3 is 12 amino acids long. The V gene's germline CDR1 is MGHRA and CDR2 YSYEKL. This receptor was obtained from a man aged 35-49 years in good health and CMV-seronegative. The sample consisted of PBMCs. This rearrangement joins TRBV4-1 to TRBJ1-4, with D perhaps matching TRBD1 (6 bases). CDR3 amino acids: CASNYRDYKLFF. The CDR3 DNA reads as TGCGCCAGCAACTACAGGGATTATAAACTGTTTTTT.